This record covers a single TCR beta chain. Its recognized antigen is unknown. It has no much larger one-base neighbor in the sample; base qualities were not kept. These data belong to a study of cytomegalovirus exposure and HLA in healthy donors (dated by TCRdb to the late 2010s). In the study overall: An earlier analysis of roughly 570 of the donors reported about 280 Gb of sequence data and 95 million to 120 million unique TCR beta sequences obtained from some 200 million T cells. About 320 gigabases of sequencing data and approximately 80 million unique TCR sequences were included in an early release covering about 600 HLA-typed donors. Among the roughly 400 genotyped donors, around 81% belonged to the genetic ancestry cluster associated with self-reported Caucasian donors. The aim of the study was to test whether cataloging public T cell receptors could identify signatures of past pathogen exposure. The study profiled the T cell repertoires of 550 to 700 subjects by immunosequencing and related them to cytomegalovirus serostatus. Besides the first cohort of some 670 subjects, a separate validation cohort made up of roughly 120 different subjects was used. High-throughput TCR immunosequencing, statistical association of individual TCRs with disease status, and machine learning were combined to predict cytomegalovirus infection status. A later analysis re-analyzed previously published TCR beta repertoires from 666 donors and added high-resolution HLA genotyping to study TCR occurrence patterns. In the later analysis, no new phenotypic data were used to find candidate immune exposures; instead, reliance was placed on TCR beta sequences and their occurrence across donors. In an earlier analysis of 550 to 700 of the donors, high-throughput TCR beta sequencing was used to judge whether each TCR beta V gene segment behaved as functional or pseudogenic. Donor age, sex, ethnicity and CMV serostatus were compiled together with the repertoire data. In a later genetic analysis, genome-wide SNP genotypes for about three fifths of the 666 donors were used, and that subset was treated as a discovery cohort. All discovery cohort repertoires had been generated on a single sequencing platform. HLA typing included class I and class II loci at four-digit resolution. Typing coverage varied by locus: about 629-630 donors for A, B, C, DRB1 and DQB1; approximately 500 for DQA1; some 610 for DPA1; more than 450 for DPB1. Because of strong linkage in the cohort, a handful of DR-DQ haplotypes were treated as single units for association and clustering. Among around 400 genotyped donors of the cohort, an average of around 240,000 unique TCR beta nucleotide sequences were sequenced per donor, roughly a sixth of them non-productive. Results the study describes overall, beyond this receptor: Strong co-occurrence of HLA alleles, especially DR and DQ, made assigning TCR associations to individual alleles difficult. Linkage disequilibrium might explain the correlated functional status among segregating V segments, but an unknown experimental factor could not be ruled out. CMV serostatus was the only immune exposure information available for the cohort. A later genetic analysis associated a missense DCLRE1C variant with V-gene and J-gene trimming of TCR beta chains, and an independent cohort replicated the association. According to a later analysis, TCR association rates differed among HLA loci, with DRB1 alleles showing the most associated TCRs and HLA-C alleles showing the fewest. A cluster of highly shared sequence variants was judged likely to be a technical artifact of the sequencing pipeline. Three of the identified cytomegalovirus-associated TCR beta chains were confirmed in vitro to be specific for cytomegalovirus antigens. A later genetic analysis reported fewer N-insertions in productive TCRs among donors in an Asian-associated ancestry cluster than the roughly 700-donor mean. Some IMGT-functional V segments, including TRBV6-2 and TRBV6-3, could not be distinguished by the 87-base-pair reads and were therefore excluded. The authors suggested that the approach could potentially be generalized to other disease states and immunological phenotypes. Cytomegalovirus status was reported to be diagnosed by the classifier with high specificity and sensitivity in both the original and validation cohorts. In the study, approximately 160 TCR beta chains were listed as associated with cytomegalovirus. Most TCR sequences were observed very rarely across donors, whereas some public TCRs were present in many individuals. This cohort had only TCR beta chains sequenced, and the lack of alpha or paired-chain data limited which features could be detected. A further reported finding was that TCR beta sequences accurately predicted the HLA-A and HLA-B alleles for most subjects in the first cohort. Presence/absence analyses assumed roughly uniform sequencing depth across donors, an assumption that may not hold. In an earlier analysis of around 600 of the donors, most TCR beta V segments appeared in productive rearrangements about 90% or about 30% of the time, broadly matching IMGT annotations. A later analysis found that most CMV-associated TCR beta chains appeared HLA-restricted, with HLA associations seemingly driven largely by CMV exposure. In a later analysis, more than 15,000 TCR beta sequences were associated with specific HLA alleles at a false discovery rate of 0.05. According to a later analysis, parvovirus B19, influenza, CMV and Epstein-Barr virus appeared linked to several top co-occurrence clusters. Because counts were too low, 15 to 20 rarely observed V segments, including chromosome 9 orphons, were left out of the earlier analysis of approximately 580 of the donors. Because HLA typing was unavailable for some donors at each locus, only the typed subset was used in association tests. In a later analysis, HLA-associated TCR beta chains were found to be more clonally expanded and to have lower generation probabilities than equally common non-associated chains.

V lost 5 bases and J lost 2 bases; the stretch between them is 14 bases long. CDR1 SGHRS and CDR2 YFSETQ were looked up in the germline V gene. The CDR3, from cysteine to phenylalanine, totals 15 residues. Only the CDR3 DNA is retained, 45 bases long and in frame from the first base. Libraries were prepared through the immunoSEQ multiplex PCR assay. The multiplex PCR relied on a mix of 60 forward primers for TCR Vbeta segments and 13 reverse primers for TCR Jbeta segments. The CDR3 region of rearranged TCR beta genes was amplified from genomic DNA by a multiplex PCR assay. The amplified TCR beta libraries were sequenced on the Illumina HiSeq System as 87-base-pair reads. The source study handled its data this way. A later analysis counted about 82 million unique TCR beta chains across the 666 repertoires, and 10 million to 11 million of these chains were shared by at least two donors. To remove PCR and sequencing errors, raw reads were error-corrected and collapsed into unique sequences using a nearest-neighbor algorithm that merged closely related sequences. CDR3 sequences were aligned to IMGT reference sequences to assign V, D and J gene segments. For a sequence to be retained, at least a six-nucleotide match to both a V gene segment and a J gene segment was required. Rearrangements were called productive when the CDR3 lacked stop codons and stayed in frame with V and J; all others were non-productive. CDR3 was defined by IMGT convention, running from the second conserved V-encoded cysteine to the conserved J-encoded phenylalanine. In an earlier analysis of more than 550 of the donors, sequences lacking an unambiguous match to a single V gene segment were excluded. An earlier analysis of over 450 of the donors classified V segments as functional when productive rearrangements were above 56.7% and as segregating when the standard deviation between donors was above 5%. A statistical classification framework was developed to diagnose cytomegalovirus status using the catalog of TCR beta chain sequences. In a later analysis, V and J genes were assigned by comparing TCR nucleotide sequences against IMGT/GENE-DB human TR gene sequences. The TCRdist pipeline was used in a later analysis to assign CDR3 sequences and most-parsimonious VDJ recombination scenarios. In a later analysis, each TCR beta chain was defined by its CDR3 amino acid sequence together with its V-gene family, and reads without a unique V-gene family were excluded. A later analysis removed several hundred highly shared, low-generation-probability nucleotide sequences to deal with suspected cross-contamination and a sequencing artifact. For each public chain, a later analysis derived a clonal expansion index from normalized ranks of inferred template counts within each repertoire. In a later analysis, generation probabilities were computed using a VDJ recombination model fitted to out-of-frame rearrangements, and the results were checked against IGoR. In a later analysis, TCR-TCR, TCR-HLA and TCR-CMV co-occurrence was scored with hypergeometric tests, and a repertoire-size bias correction was applied to TCR pairs. To estimate false discovery rates, a later analysis permuted the HLA or CMV assignments 20 times. In a later analysis, co-occurring TCRs were grouped using DBSCAN, and TCRdist sequence similarity was added for clustering within HLA-allele-positive subsets. Co-occurrence clustering excluded repertoires with fewer than 30,000 or more than 120,000 public chains, plus five with anomalous nucleotide sharing. TCRdb provides this immuneACCESS table in a form limited to in-frame rearrangements. Some clones are lacking; in checked studies, under half of them reflect an unresolved V gene, and why the rest are absent is not known. V, J and clone size are those of that table, while D and trimming were read from the DNA. The sample table contains approximately 90,000 clones; only one count was recorded for 77% of them. The top ten hold roughly 3.6% of the sample.

The cohort consisted of fewer than 700 healthy bone marrow donors. At the time of sampling, all cohort members were nominally healthy, though unrecorded immune exposures were likely present. The donor was CMV seronegative and was included in the group of around 320 seronegative cohort members. A peripheral blood sample was provided by each donor, and peripheral blood mononuclear cells were used for TCR beta sequencing. Genomic DNA was extracted from the blood cell samples with the Qiagen DNeasy Blood Extraction Kit. The rearranged chain carries TRBV5-1 and TRBJ1-3, and possibly TRBD1, on 6 matching bases. Material for sequencing was PBMCs. The receptor was isolated from a man aged 25 to 40 in good health and CMV-seronegative. The encoded CDR3 is CASSRSTGPGNTIYF. The DNA sequence is given as TGCGCCAGCAGTCGTTCGACAGGTCCTGGAAACACCATATATTTT.